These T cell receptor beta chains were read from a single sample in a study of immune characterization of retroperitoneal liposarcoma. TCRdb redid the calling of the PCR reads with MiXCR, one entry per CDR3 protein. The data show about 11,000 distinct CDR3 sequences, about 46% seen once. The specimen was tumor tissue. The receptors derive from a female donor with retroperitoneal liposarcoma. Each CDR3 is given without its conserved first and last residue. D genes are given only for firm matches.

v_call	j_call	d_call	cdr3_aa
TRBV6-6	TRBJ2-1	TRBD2	ASSYVGGTYNEQF
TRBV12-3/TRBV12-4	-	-	ASRGGSYEQY
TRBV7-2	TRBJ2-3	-	ASSLASTDTQY
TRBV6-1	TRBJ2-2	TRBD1	ASRIRDSRGTGELF
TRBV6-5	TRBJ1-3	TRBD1	ASTPGQGSNTIY
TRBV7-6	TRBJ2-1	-	ASSSHPNNEQF
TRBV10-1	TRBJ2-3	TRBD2	ASSDSSGRGDTQY
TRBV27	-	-	ASSLERAPYEQY
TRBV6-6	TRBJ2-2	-	ASSYLANTGELF
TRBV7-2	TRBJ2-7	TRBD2	ASSQSRTSGGGYEQY